The rows below give T cell receptor beta chains drawn from one sample of a study of T cell responses to AZD1222 COVID-19 vaccine. Sequencing was performed with immunoSEQ multiplex PCR; in TCRdb, only in-frame clones are kept and a portion is missing. Among roughly 140,000 clones listed, around nine tenths were seen once. The sequenced sample was peripheral blood, obtained 28 days after the second AZD1222 dose. The source is an adult who received the AZD1222 COVID-19 vaccine. CDR3s include the opening cysteine and the closing phenylalanine or tryptophan. A D gene is named only where the DNA matches it firmly. Rows may omit the clone size; those that give it use once, few, many or a size class.

J gene: TRBJ2-7
D gene: NA
V gene: TRBV7-8
clone size: NA
CDR3 DNA: TGTGCCAGCAGCTTCAACTCGGCCTACGAGCAGTACTTC
CDR3 protein: CASSFNSAYEQYF

J gene: TRBJ1-5
D gene: NA
V gene: TRBV19
clone size: NA
CDR3 DNA: TGTGCCAGTAAAGTCTGGGCAAGCAATCAGCCCCAGCATTTT
CDR3 protein: CASKVWASNQPQHF

J gene: TRBJ2-1
D gene: NA
V gene: TRBV2
clone size: NA
CDR3 DNA: TGTGCCAGCAGTGAACCAGACCCCCGATACAATGAGCAGTTCTTC
CDR3 protein: CASSEPDPRYNEQFF

J gene: TRBJ2-7
D gene: TRBD2
V gene: TRBV7-9
clone size: NA
CDR3 DNA: TGTGCCAGCATCTCCACCCGGGCGGGAGATATCTACGAGCAGTACTTC
CDR3 protein: CASISTRAGDIYEQYF

J gene: TRBJ2-1
D gene: NA
V gene: TRBV27
clone size: NA
CDR3 DNA: TGTGCCAGTAATTCCGGGACGACTTACAATGAGCAGTTCTTC
CDR3 protein: CASNSGTTYNEQFF

J gene: TRBJ2-2
D gene: TRBD2
V gene: TRBV19
clone size: NA
CDR3 DNA: TGTGCCAGTAGTATCGGGGCGGGGATAGCGGGAGCCGGGGAGCTGTTTTTT
CDR3 protein: CASSIGAGIAGAGELFF

J gene: TRBJ1-5
D gene: NA
V gene: TRBV10-2
clone size: NA
CDR3 DNA: TGCGCCAGCAGTGATTTGGGGCAGCCCCAGCATTTT
CDR3 protein: CASSDLGQPQHF

J gene: TRBJ1-1
D gene: NA
V gene: TRBV27
clone size: NA
CDR3 DNA: TGTGCCAGCAGTTTGTCTGGGGTAAGGAACACTGAAGCTTTCTTT
CDR3 protein: CASSLSGVRNTEAFF

J gene: TRBJ2-7
D gene: NA
V gene: TRBV7-9
clone size: NA
CDR3 DNA: TGTGCCAGCAGCCCTTTGCGGGCCGGCTACGAGCAGTACTTC
CDR3 protein: CASSPLRAGYEQYF

J gene: TRBJ1-3
D gene: NA
V gene: TRBV7-9
clone size: NA
CDR3 DNA: TGTGCCAGCAGCTTTTGGGGCGGAAGCTCTGGAAACACCATATATTTT
CDR3 protein: CASSFWGGSSGNTIYF

J gene: TRBJ1-1
D gene: TRBD1
V gene: TRBV6-4
clone size: once
CDR3 DNA: TGTGCCAGCAGTGACTCGGTTACAGGGGGCAAAGCTTTCTTT
CDR3 protein: CASSDSVTGGKAFF

J gene: TRBJ1-2
D gene: NA
V gene: TRBV27
clone size: NA
CDR3 DNA: TGTGCCAGCAGTTTTTGGGCCGCCTCCGGCTACACCTTC
CDR3 protein: CASSFWAASGYTF

J gene: TRBJ2-3
D gene: NA
V gene: TRBV10-3
clone size: NA
CDR3 DNA: TGTGCCATCAGTGAGTCCGTAGATACGCAGTATTTT
CDR3 protein: CAISESVDTQYF

J gene: TRBJ2-3
D gene: TRBD1
V gene: TRBV29-1
clone size: NA
CDR3 DNA: TGCAGCGTTGAAGATCACGGACAGGGGCCAGATACGCAGTATTTT
CDR3 protein: CSVEDHGQGPDTQYF

J gene: TRBJ2-2
D gene: TRBD2
V gene: TRBV27
clone size: NA
CDR3 DNA: TGTGCCAGCAGTTGGCTCACTAGCGGGAGGTGGGAGCTGTTTTTT
CDR3 protein: CASSWLTSGRWELFF